A single T cell receptor (beta chain) is shown here with its context. Its antigen specificity is not known. There are no base qualities to consult, and no much larger clone falls within one base. Samples from volunteer blood donors who had recovered from COVID-19 were contributed by a second Seattle source. The collaborating institutions used their own protocols to collect whole blood in K2EDTA tubes. For TCRbeta analysis, collaborators shipped samples as frozen whole blood, isolated PBMCs, or DNA extracted from either of those sample types. TCRbeta CDR3 regions were amplified from genomic DNA using the immunoSEQ Assay, a bias-controlled multiplex PCR. The study's processing was this. Within the assay, amplification of reference gene primers was used to estimate how many nucleated cells each sample contained. To quantify the absolute abundance of each unique TCRbeta CDR3 rearrangement, sequence reads were collapsed and filtered. Productive Simpson clonality was computed per sample as the square root of Simpson's diversity index over productive rearrangements. Here the immuneACCESS table is served through TCRdb, limited to in-frame sequences with V and J called. Missing clones are a known gap in these copies; in checked studies unresolved V genes cover under half, and the rest lacks a known reason. Clone size and V and J calls were adopted from that table, with D and trimming inferred from the DNA. This sample gives 200,000 to 300,000 clones in total; roughly 90% of them show up just once. The ten largest clonotypes hold 7.2% of the sample.

The CDR3 starts with the cysteine, ends with the phenylalanine, and has 14 residues. The sequence is cut down to CDR3 DNA, 42 bases in frame from base 1. CDR1 and CDR2 are drawn from the germline V gene: KGHSH, LQKENI. V is pared back by 3 bases and J by 4 bases, with 11 bases lying between the germline termini. This specimen belongs to a study of blood T cell repertoires in COVID-19 (dated by TCRdb to the early 2020s). Turning to the overall study: Samples covering the acute and convalescent phases of COVID-19 were provided by collaborators in the United States, Italy and Spain. The repertoires were made available in a free public database intended to serve as a resource for research on the immune response to SARS-CoV-2. Samples were obtained from the ongoing ImmuneRACE study (first 160 participants) and from about 1,300 subjects provided by 6 global collaborators. The sample metadata nearly always contained a de-identified subject ID, COVID-19 status, age in years and sex. Where HLA class I and class II types were available, the types were taken from metadata supplied by the sample provider, not from assay-based typing. The prospective study material was composed of cDNA or gDNA derived from T cells, B-cell-depleted T cells, or PBMCs. Subjects who had been exposed to COVID-19, were actively infected with it, or had recovered from it provided the deeply sampled blood TCRbeta repertoires that made up the dataset. What the authors observed across the whole study: The quantity of clinical and demographic metadata differed by source and by participant and was supplied without curation.

The origin of this receptor is a man aged 55 to 69 who had recovered from COVID-19. The chain joins TRBV18 to TRBJ2-3; 6 matching bases give a weak D call of TRBD2. The source material was peripheral blood. The DNA sequence reads TGTGCCAGCTCACCGAATGGGAGGTCAGATACGCAGTATTTT. This yields the protein CASSPNGRSDTQYF. The CDR3, completed at both ends by the reference TRBV18 and TRBJ2-3 genes, gives the full variable domain NAGVMQNPRHLVRRRGQEARLRCSPMKGHSHVYWYRQLPEEGLKFMVYLQKENIIDESGMPKERFSAEFPKEGPSILRIQQVVRGDSAAYFCASSPNGRSDTQYFGPGTRLTVL.